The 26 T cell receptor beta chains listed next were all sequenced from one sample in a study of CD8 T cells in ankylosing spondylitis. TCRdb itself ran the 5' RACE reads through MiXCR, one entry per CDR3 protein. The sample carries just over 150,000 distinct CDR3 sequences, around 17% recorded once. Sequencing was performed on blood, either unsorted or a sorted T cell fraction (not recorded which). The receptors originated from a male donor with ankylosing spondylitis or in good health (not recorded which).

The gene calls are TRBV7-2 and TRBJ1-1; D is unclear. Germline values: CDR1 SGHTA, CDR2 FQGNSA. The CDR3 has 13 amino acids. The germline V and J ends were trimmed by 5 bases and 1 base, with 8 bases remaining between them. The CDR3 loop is CASSNRRNTEAFF. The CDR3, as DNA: TGTGCCAGCAGCAACCGCAGGAACACTGAAGCTTTCTTT.

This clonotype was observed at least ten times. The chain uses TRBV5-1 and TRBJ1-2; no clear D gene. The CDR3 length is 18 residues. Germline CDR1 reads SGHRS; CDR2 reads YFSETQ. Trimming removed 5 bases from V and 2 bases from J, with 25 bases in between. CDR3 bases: TGCGCCAGCAGGCGGACTTTCGGCAGCGCTTCCGAAAACTATGGCTACACCTTC. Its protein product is CASRRTFGSASENYGYTF.

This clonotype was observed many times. CDR3 residues: CASSQDGSGRGNTIYF. The CDR3 DNA sequence: TGCGCCAGCAGCCAAGACGGGTCAGGGAGGGGAAACACCATATATTTT. This rearrangement joins TRBV4-1 to TRBJ1-3, with a possible D match to TRBD1 (5 bases). From germline, CDR1 is MGHRA and CDR2 YSYEKL. Deletions cut 0 bases from V and 4 bases from J, with 13 bases between. This CDR3 contains 16 residues.

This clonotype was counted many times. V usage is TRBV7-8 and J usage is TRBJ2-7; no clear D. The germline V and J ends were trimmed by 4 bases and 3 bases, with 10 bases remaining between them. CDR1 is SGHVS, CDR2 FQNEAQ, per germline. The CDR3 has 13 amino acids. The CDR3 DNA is TGTGCCAGCAGCTCCACAATTAGCTACGAGCAGTACTTC. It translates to CASSSTISYEQYF.

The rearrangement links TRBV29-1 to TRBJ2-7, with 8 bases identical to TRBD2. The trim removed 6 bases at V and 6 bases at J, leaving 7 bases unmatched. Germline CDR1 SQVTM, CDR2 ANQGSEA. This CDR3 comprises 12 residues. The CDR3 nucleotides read TGCAGCGTCCCGGCGGGGGGCAGCGAGCAGTACTTC. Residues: CSVPAGGSEQYF.

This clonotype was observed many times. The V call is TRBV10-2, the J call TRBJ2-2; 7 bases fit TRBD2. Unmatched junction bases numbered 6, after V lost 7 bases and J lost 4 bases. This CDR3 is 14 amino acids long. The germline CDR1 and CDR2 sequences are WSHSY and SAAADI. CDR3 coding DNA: TGCGCCAGCAAAACTAGCGTTGGCACCGGGGAGCTGTTTTTT. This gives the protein CASKTSVGTGELFF.

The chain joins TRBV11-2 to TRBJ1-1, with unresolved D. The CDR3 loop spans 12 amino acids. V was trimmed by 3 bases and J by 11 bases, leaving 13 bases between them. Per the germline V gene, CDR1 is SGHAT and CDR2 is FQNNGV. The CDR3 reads CASSLLGVGAFF. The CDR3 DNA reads TGTGCCAGCAGCTTGCTTGGCGTTGGGGCTTTCTTT.

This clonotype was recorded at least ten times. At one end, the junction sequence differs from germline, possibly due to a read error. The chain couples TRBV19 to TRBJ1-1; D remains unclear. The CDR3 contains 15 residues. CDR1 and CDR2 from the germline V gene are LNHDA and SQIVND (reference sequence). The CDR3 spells CASTKRGLQDTEAFF. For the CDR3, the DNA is TGTGCCAGTACTAAGCGGGGTTTGCAAGACACTGAAGCCTTCTTT.

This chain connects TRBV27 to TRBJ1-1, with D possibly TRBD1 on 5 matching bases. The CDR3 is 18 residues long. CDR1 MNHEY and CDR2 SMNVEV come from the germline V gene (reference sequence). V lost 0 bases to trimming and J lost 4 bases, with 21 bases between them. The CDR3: CASSLSWGRGRSGTEAFF. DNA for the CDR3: TGTGCCAGCAGTTTATCATGGGGTAGGGGACGGAGTGGCACTGAAGCTTTCTTT.

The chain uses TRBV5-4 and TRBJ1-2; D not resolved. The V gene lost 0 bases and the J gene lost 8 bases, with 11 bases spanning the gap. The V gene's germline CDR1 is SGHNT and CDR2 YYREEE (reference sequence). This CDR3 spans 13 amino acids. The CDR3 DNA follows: TGTGCCAGCAGCTTGGTCTACGGAGAGGGCTACACCTTC. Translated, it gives CASSLVYGEGYTF.

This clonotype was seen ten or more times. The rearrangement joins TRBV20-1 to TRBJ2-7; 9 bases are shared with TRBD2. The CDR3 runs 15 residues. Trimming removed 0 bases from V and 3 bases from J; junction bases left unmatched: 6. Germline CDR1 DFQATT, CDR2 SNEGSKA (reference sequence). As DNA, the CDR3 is TGCAGTGCTAGAGATCTCGTTAGCGGGAGCTACGAGCAGTACTTC. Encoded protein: CSARDLVSGSYEQYF.

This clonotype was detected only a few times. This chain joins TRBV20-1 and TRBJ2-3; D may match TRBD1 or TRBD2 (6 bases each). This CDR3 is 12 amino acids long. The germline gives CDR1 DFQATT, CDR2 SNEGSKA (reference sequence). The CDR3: CSTTGTWDTQYF. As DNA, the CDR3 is TGCAGCACTACAGGGACTTGGGATACGCAGTATTTT.

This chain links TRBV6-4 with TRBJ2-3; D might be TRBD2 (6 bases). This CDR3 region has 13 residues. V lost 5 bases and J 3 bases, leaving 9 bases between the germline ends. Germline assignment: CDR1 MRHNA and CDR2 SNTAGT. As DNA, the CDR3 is TGTGCCAGCAGTCGGGAGATGACAGATACGCAGTATTTT. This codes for CASSREMTDTQYF.

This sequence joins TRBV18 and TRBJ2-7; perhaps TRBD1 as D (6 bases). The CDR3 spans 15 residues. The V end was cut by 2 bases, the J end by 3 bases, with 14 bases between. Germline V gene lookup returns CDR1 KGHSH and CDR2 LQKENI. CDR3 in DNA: TGTGCCAGCTCACCAGGAACCAGGGGTCACTACGAGCAGTACTTC. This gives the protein CASSPGTRGHYEQYF.

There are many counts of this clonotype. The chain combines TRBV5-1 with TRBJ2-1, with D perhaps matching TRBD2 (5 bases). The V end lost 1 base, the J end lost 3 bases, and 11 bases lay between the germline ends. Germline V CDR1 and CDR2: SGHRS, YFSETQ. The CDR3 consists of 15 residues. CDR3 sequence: CASSLSGGRYNEQFF. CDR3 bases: TGCGCCAGCAGCTTGAGCGGAGGTCGCTACAATGAGCAGTTCTTC.

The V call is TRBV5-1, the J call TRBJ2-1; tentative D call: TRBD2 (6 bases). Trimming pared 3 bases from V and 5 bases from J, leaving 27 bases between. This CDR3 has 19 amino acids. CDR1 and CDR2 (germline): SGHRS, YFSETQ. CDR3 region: CASSSTALTGVVLDNEQFF. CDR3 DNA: TGCGCCAGCAGCTCGACTGCCCTTACGGGGGTGGTGTTAGACAATGAGCAGTTCTTC.

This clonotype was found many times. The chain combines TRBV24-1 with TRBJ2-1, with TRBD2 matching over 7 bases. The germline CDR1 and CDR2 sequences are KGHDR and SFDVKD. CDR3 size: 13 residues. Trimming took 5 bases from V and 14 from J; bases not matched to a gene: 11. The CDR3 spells CATSVATGGQEFF. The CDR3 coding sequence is TGTGCCACCAGTGTTGCAACGGGAGGCCAAGAGTTCTTC.

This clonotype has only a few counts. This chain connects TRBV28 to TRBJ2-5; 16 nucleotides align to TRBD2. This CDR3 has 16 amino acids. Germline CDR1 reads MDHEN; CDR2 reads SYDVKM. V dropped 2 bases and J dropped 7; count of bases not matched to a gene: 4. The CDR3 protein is CASSLPGTSGRVTQYF. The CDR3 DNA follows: TGTGCCAGCAGTTTACCCGGGACTAGCGGGAGGGTGACCCAGTACTTC.

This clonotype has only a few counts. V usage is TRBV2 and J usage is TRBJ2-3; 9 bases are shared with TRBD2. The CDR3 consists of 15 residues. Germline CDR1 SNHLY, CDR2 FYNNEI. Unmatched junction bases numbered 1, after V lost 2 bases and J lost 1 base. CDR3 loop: CASSERLAGTDTQYF. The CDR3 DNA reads TGTGCCAGCAGTGAAAGACTAGCGGGCACAGATACGCAGTATTTT.

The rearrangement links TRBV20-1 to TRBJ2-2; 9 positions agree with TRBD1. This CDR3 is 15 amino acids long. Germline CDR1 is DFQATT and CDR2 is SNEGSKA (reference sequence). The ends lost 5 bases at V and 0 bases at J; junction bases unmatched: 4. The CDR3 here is CSAGDRVPNTGELFF. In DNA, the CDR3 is TGCAGTGCTGGGGACAGGGTGCCGAACACCGGGGAGCTGTTTTTT.

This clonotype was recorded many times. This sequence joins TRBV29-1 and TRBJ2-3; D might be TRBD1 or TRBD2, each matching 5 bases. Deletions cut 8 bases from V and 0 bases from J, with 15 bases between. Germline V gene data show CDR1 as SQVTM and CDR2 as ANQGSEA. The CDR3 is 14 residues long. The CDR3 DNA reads TGCAGCTTGATCGGGACCTCTAGCACAGATACGCAGTATTTT. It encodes CSLIGTSSTDTQYF.

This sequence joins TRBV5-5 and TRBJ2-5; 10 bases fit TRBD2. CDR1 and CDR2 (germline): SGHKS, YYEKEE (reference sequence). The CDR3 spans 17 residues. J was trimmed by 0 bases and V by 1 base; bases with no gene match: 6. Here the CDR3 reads CASSLSLAGVNQETQYF. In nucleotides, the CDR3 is TGTGCCAGCAGCTTGTCGCTAGCGGGAGTGAACCAAGAGACCCAGTACTTC.

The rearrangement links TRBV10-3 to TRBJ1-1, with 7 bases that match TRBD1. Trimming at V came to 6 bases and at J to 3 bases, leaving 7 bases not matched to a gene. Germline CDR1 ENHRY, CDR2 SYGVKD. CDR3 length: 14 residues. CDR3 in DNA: TGTGCCATCAGCGGAAGACAGGGTCACACTGAAGCTTTCTTT. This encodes CAISGRQGHTEAFF.

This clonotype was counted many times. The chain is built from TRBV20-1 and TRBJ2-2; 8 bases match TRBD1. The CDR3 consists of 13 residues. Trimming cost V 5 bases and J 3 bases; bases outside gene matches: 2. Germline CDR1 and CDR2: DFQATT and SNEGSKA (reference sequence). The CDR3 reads CSAPGGYTGELFF. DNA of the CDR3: TGCAGTGCTCCAGGGGGCTACACCGGGGAGCTGTTTTTT.

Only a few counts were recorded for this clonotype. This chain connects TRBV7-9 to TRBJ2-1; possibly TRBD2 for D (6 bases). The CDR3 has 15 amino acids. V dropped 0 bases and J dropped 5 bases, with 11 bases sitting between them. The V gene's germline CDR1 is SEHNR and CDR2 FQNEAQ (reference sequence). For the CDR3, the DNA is TGTGCCAGCAGCTTAGCGGGGGGACCGGACAATGAGCAGTTCTTC. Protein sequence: CASSLAGGPDNEQFF.

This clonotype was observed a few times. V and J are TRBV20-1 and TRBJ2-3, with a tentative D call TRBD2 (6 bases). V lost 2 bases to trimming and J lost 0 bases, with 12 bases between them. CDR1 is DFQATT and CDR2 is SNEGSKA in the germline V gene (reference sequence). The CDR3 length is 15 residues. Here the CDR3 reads CSARPIAASTDTQYF. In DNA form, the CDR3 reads TGCAGTGCTAGACCTATAGCGGCTAGCACAGATACGCAGTATTTT.